This T cell receptor (beta chain) stems from a study of Graves' ophthalmopathy and Graves' hyperthyroidism. General study findings and limits: Stable hyperthyroidism and ophthalmopathy were told apart by a 13-signature model, which achieved about 88% sensitivity and around 80% specificity. This model predicted ophthalmopathy progression (sensitivity around 71%, specificity about 73%). Clonotypes were expanded in thyroid at above 0.001 frequency, and most also appeared in blood.

Comments on this clonotype: Its antigen is not identified.

A volume of 10 ml of fresh peripheral blood supplied the PBMCs. As the template, RNA transcripts were used to amplify TCR beta CDR3 regions. A first-round RT-PCR used HTBI primers, followed by a second-round multiplex PCR. TCRdb ran MiXCR on the multiplex PCR reads and lists one entry per CDR3 protein. The sample gives about 400,000 distinct CDR3 sequences, under 25% of which show up once; approximately 3.2% is in the top ten. Deletions cut 10 bases from V and 6 bases from J, with 16 bases between. This CDR3 is 12 amino acids long. The germline CDR1 and CDR2 sequences are ENHRY and SYGVKD. The V call is TRBV10-3, the J call TRBJ2-7; D might be TRBD1 or TRBD2, each matching 6 bases. The clonotype originates from a woman aged 18-30 years with stable Graves' hyperthyroidism. Sample: peripheral blood. DNA of the CDR3: TGTGCCACCACGGGGGCGAAGCGCGAGCAGTACTTC. It specifies CATTGAKREQYF.